This is a list of T cell receptor beta chains from one sample in a study of blood T cells in healthy people across ages. TCRdb recomputed calls from the 5' RACE reads with MiXCR, one row per CDR3 protein. The sample includes some 1.4 million distinct CDR3 sequences, around 39% of them seen just once. The sequenced sample was blood. The receptors stem from a woman aged 18-29 years in good health. Both conserved end residues are part of each CDR3. The order of the fields is V gene, D gene, clone size, J gene, CDR3 DNA, CDR3 protein. D genes are given only for firm matches. The size field is filled for only some rows; it gives once, few, many or a size class.

TRBV6-1	TRBD2	NA	TRBJ2-7	TGTGCCAGCCAGGGGCTAGCGGGAGGGTCCTACGAGCAGTACTTC	CASQGLAGGSYEQYF
TRBV6-1	TRBD1	NA	TRBJ1-2	TGTGCCAGCAGTGACCCCGGGACAGGGGGTAGGGTTGACGGCTACACCTTC	CASSDPGTGGRVDGYTF
TRBV7-8	NA	few	TRBJ2-1	TGTGCCAGCAGCTTACCGGGCCAAAACTCTCGGAATGAGCAGTTCTTC	CASSLPGQNSRNEQFF
TRBV20-1	TRBD1	NA	TRBJ2-1	TGCAGTGCTACCGGACAGGGGACCTACAATGAGCAGTTCTTC	CSATGQGTYNEQFF
TRBV20-1	NA	NA	TRBJ1-2	TGCAGTGCTAGACATAGCGGTGGGCAGGGTGGCTACACCTTC	CSARHSGGQGGYTF
TRBV20-1	NA	few	TRBJ2-7	TGCAGTGCTAGTTCCGCGTACGAGCAGTACTTC	CSASSAYEQYF
TRBV10-3	NA	few	TRBJ1-6	TGTGCCATCCACCGGGACAAAAAGGCACCCCTCCACTTT	CAIHRDKKAPLHF
TRBV6-1	TRBD1	few	TRBJ2-3	TGTGCCAGCAGCCAAAAGAGACAGGGGCCAGATACGCAGTATTTT	CASSQKRQGPDTQYF
TRBV12-3/TRBV12-4	NA	NA	TRBJ1-1	TGTGCCAGCAGCCCGGGCCTAGGGGTAACCGGGACTGTTGCAGCTTTCTTT	CASSPGLGVTGTVAAFF
TRBV27	NA	few	TRBJ1-6	TGTGCCAGCAAAACAGGGCCTAAGACACCCCTCCACTTT	CASKTGPKTPLHF
TRBV6-1	NA	NA	TRBJ1-1	TGTGCCAGCAGCGGAAGGGTGGACACTGAAGCTTTCTTT	CASSGRVDTEAFF
TRBV2	NA	NA	TRBJ1-1	TGTGCCAGCAGTCAAAAGGGACCAGACACTGAAGCTTTCTTT	CASSQKGPDTEAFF
TRBV29-1	NA	many	TRBJ2-5	TGCAGCGTTGATCTCCCCGGGACTTCCCAAGAGACCCAGTACTTC	CSVDLPGTSQETQYF
TRBV7-8	NA	many	TRBJ2-7	TGTGCCAGCAGCGCTCGCCGAAGTAGCATCGGGTACGAGCAGTACTTC	CASSARRSSIGYEQYF
TRBV6-2/TRBV6-3	NA	many	TRBJ2-7	TGTGCCAGCAGTTATAGCGACCGCTACGAGCAGTACTTC	CASSYSDRYEQYF
TRBV20-1	NA	many	TRBJ1-2	TGCAGTGCTAGTGGACAGAGCTATGGCTACACCTTC	CSASGQSYGYTF